This T cell receptor (beta chain) was identified during a study of blood T cell repertoires in COVID-19. Whole-study context: Acute and convalescent COVID-19 samples came from the United States, Italy and Spain. PBMCs, B-cell-depleted T cells, or T cells provided the cDNA or gDNA that made up the material.

The authors' processing: Estimated nucleated cell counts came from reference gene primer amplification. The table came from immunoSEQ multiplex PCR; TCRdb's copy has only in-frame clones and leaves some out. That table is the source of V, J and clone size, and D and trimming were worked out from the DNA. This table has roughly 330,000 clones, about 86% appearing once. The germline V gene has CDR1 SGHRS and CDR2 YFSETQ. The CDR3 is made up of 14 amino acids. With 5 bases clipped from V and 9 bases from J, the junction kept 8 bases outside the gene matches. The sample holds a few counts of this clone. Material: peripheral blood. V is TRBV5-1 and J is TRBJ1-6; the match to TRBD1 covers 7 bases. This TCR derives from a woman aged 45-65 years with acute or convalescent COVID-19. CDR3 DNA: TGCGCCAGCAGTAGGGAACAGGGGATTTCACCCCTCCACTTT. Translation gives CASSREQGISPLHF.